The sequence of this T cell receptor (beta chain) was determined in a study of blood T cell repertoires in COVID-19. The CDR3 sequence is 12 residues long. Per germline, CDR1 SEHNR and CDR2 FQNEAQ (reference sequence). The V and J ends lost 2 bases and 10 bases respectively, with 12 bases between them. Method: immunoSEQ multiplex PCR; TCRdb's copy keeps in-frame clones and lacks some. The sample carries roughly 190,000 clones, around 89% recorded once. The study assigned cohorts using participant-reported clinical history. Before being deemed recovered, Cohort 3 donors had two negative PCRs, clearance, or symptom resolution.

The V call is TRBV7-9, the J call TRBJ2-7; a weak D match, TRBD1 (6 bases). This clonotype originated in a young woman who had recovered from COVID-19. Sequenced input: PBMCs or T cells enriched from blood (not recorded which). CDR3 DNA sequence: TGTGCCAGCAGCTTACTACAGGGTTTTCAGTACTTC. Protein: CASSLLQGFQYF.